This TCR beta chain stems from a study of cytomegalovirus exposure and HLA in healthy donors. Study-level findings and limits: The authors considered a cluster of highly shared sequence variants likely to be a sequencing artifact.

Remarks on this clone: Its antigen is undetermined.

PCR employed 60 Vbeta and 13 Jbeta primers. The assay was immunoSEQ multiplex PCR, and TCRdb's table has in-frame clones only and misses some. Among fewer than 250,000 clones listed, roughly three quarters were seen once. This CDR3 has 14 amino acids. V lost 3 bases and J 2 bases, leaving 11 bases between the germline ends. CDR1 and CDR2 from the germline V gene are MNHEY and SMNVEV (reference sequence). The sequence derives from a woman aged 18-35 years in good health and CMV-seronegative. The chain employs TRBV27 and TRBJ2-7; D possibly corresponds to TRBD1 (6 bases). Input material: PBMCs. CDR3: CASSFSQGPYEQYF. The CDR3 DNA reads as TGTGCCAGCAGTTTTTCACAGGGCCCCTACGAGCAGTACTTC.